Shown below are 18 T cell receptor beta chains from a single sample sequenced in a study of T cell changes during pregnancy in multiple sclerosis. Some clones are missing from TCRdb's copy, which holds only in-frame ones; the method was immunoSEQ multiplex PCR. The sample gives tens of thousands of clones, roughly 90% of which show up once; around 0.96% is in the top ten. Sequences were derived from peripheral blood, sampled in the first trimester of pregnancy. These receptor sequences come from a female donor in good health, enrolled as a control in a pregnancy study.

This chain connects TRBV11-1 to TRBJ1-2, with TRBD1 matching 9 bases. The germline gives CDR1 SGHAT, CDR2 FQDESV (reference sequence). CDR3 size: 15 residues. Germline trimming cut 5 bases from V and 5 bases from J; bases unmatched to any gene: 9. CDR3 sequence reads: CASSTAGTGNYGYTF. In DNA, the CDR3 is TGTGCCAGCAGCACGGCCGGGACAGGGAATTATGGCTACACCTTC.

The V call is TRBV5-4, the J call TRBJ2-3, with D perhaps matching TRBD2 (6 bases). The CDR3 is made up of 14 amino acids. V lost 3 bases to trimming and J lost 2 bases, with 10 bases between them. Looked up from germline, CDR1 is SGHNT and CDR2 is YYREEE (reference sequence). The CDR3 DNA reads as TGTGCCAGCAGCTGGGCGGGATCCACAGATACGCAGTATTTT. It encodes CASSWAGSTDTQYF.

The chain has TRBV7-2 and TRBJ1-5; unclear D gene. Trimming removed 2 bases at V and 4 bases at J, with 6 bases between. The CDR3 length is 13 residues. Per the germline V gene, CDR1 is SGHTA and CDR2 is FQGNSA. The CDR3 protein is CASSLYENQPQHF. DNA of the CDR3: TGTGCCAGCAGCTTATACGAGAATCAGCCCCAGCATTTT.

The chain recombines TRBV6-6 with TRBJ2-7, with TRBD2 identical over 7 bases. With 2 bases clipped from V and 2 bases from J, the junction kept 6 bases outside the gene matches. Germline values: CDR1 MNHNY, CDR2 SVGAGI (reference sequence). CDR3 size: 15 residues. The chain's CDR3 is CASSYQGLQTYEQYF. CDR3 bases: TGTGCCAGCAGTTACCAGGGACTACAAACCTACGAGCAGTACTTC.

The rearrangement links TRBV27 to TRBJ2-7, with TRBD1 matching over 7 bases. Germline V gene lookup returns CDR1 MNHEY and CDR2 SMNVEV (reference sequence). Trimming cost V 8 bases and J 2 bases; bases outside gene matches: 6. The CDR3 contains 13 residues. The CDR3 DNA reads TGTGCCAGCGGCCGGGACAGCACCTACGAGCAGTACTTC. This gives the protein CASGRDSTYEQYF.

This chain connects TRBV6-5 to TRBJ2-3; 8 bases are a match to TRBD2. The CDR3 has 16 residues. Germline V lookup: CDR1 MNHEY, CDR2 SVGAGI. Losses at the gene ends were 2 bases for V and 2 bases for J; bases not matched to a gene: 6. The CDR3 nucleotides read TGTGCCAGCAGTTACGGTGGACTAGCTGACACAGATACGCAGTATTTT. Translation gives CASSYGGLADTDTQYF.

This clone was detected a few times. V usage is TRBV9 and J usage is TRBJ2-1; 10 nucleotides match TRBD1. The CDR3 has 16 residues. Germline V gives CDR1 SGDLS, CDR2 YYNGEE. The V and J ends lost 0 bases and 12 bases, in that order; junction bases with no gene match: 12. The CDR3 here is CASSVGAATGGLGQFF. In DNA form, the CDR3 reads TGTGCCAGCAGCGTAGGGGCCGCGACAGGGGGCTTAGGGCAGTTCTTC. Together with reference TRBV9 and TRBJ2-1, the CDR3 gives the full variable domain: DSGVTQTPKHLITATGQRVTLRCSPRSGDLSVYWYQQSLDQGLQFLIQYYNGEERAKGNILERFSAQQFPDLHSELNLSSLELGDSALYFCASSVGAATGGLGQFFGPGTRLTVL.

This clone was observed a handful of times. The V and J genes are TRBV2 and TRBJ1-5, with 12 bases identical to TRBD1. The CDR3 is 19 residues long. Germline assignment: CDR1 SNHLY and CDR2 FYNNEI. Germline trimming cut 6 bases from V and 1 base from J; bases unmatched to any gene: 13. CDR3 residues: CASSLRDRGQVGSNQPQHF. The CDR3 DNA reads TGTGCCAGCAGCCTCCGGGACAGGGGGCAAGTTGGGAGCAATCAGCCCCAGCATTTT.

This clone was counted a single time. The chain uses TRBV6-1 and TRBJ1-1, with a weak D call TRBD1 (5 bases). The CDR3 is 14 amino acids. The V and J ends lost 5 bases and 5 bases respectively, with 15 bases between them. Germline CDR1 reads MNHNS; CDR2 reads SASEGT. The CDR3 sequence: CASSSLLGRTEAFF. The CDR3 nucleotides are TGTGCCAGCAGTTCACTACTGGGGCGGACTGAAGCTTTCTTT.

The V call is TRBV28, the J call TRBJ2-7; unclear D gene. V was pared by 6 bases and J by 3 bases, with 21 bases between. Germline V gene lookup returns CDR1 MDHEN and CDR2 SYDVKM. The CDR3 has 16 amino acids. The CDR3 loop reads CASSHPRLLLFYEQYF. The CDR3 DNA reads TGTGCCAGCAGCCACCCAAGACTCCTGCTCTTCTACGAGCAGTACTTC.

The J gene is TRBJ1-5, the V gene TRBV28, with TRBD1 matching over 7 bases. The CDR3 totals 16 residues. Germline V gives CDR1 MDHEN, CDR2 SYDVKM. With 6 bases clipped from V and 2 bases from J, the junction kept 10 bases outside the gene matches. The CDR3, as DNA: TGTGCCAGCAGCCCCGTCGACAGGGTGGGCAATCAGCCCCAGCATTTT. Translation: CASSPVDRVGNQPQHF.

V usage is TRBV6-1 and J usage is TRBJ2-3; D uncertain. CDR3 length: 13 residues. Trimming took 0 bases from V and 4 from J, leaving 5 bases between them. CDR1 MNHNS and CDR2 SASEGT come from the germline V gene. CDR3: CASSEALADTQYF. CDR3 bases: TGTGCCAGCAGTGAAGCGCTAGCAGATACGCAGTATTTT.

The chain has TRBV5-6 and TRBJ1-4, with unresolved D. Germline V CDR1 and CDR2: SGHDT, YYEEEE. The CDR3 has 15 amino acids. Trimming stripped 3 bases from V and 0 bases from J, with 9 bases between. Here the CDR3 reads CASSWNRATNEKLFF. The CDR3 DNA follows: TGTGCCAGCAGCTGGAACAGAGCAACTAATGAAAAACTGTTTTTT.

V is TRBV7-2 and J is TRBJ1-2; D is unclear. Trimming stripped 0 bases from V and 3 bases from J, with 5 bases between. CDR3 length: 13 amino acids. Germline V gives CDR1 SGHTA, CDR2 FQGNSA. This CDR3 reads CASSLATDYGYTF. The CDR3 nucleotides read TGTGCCAGCAGCTTAGCAACGGACTATGGCTACACCTTC.

The chain carries TRBV6-5 and TRBJ1-4; D gene uncertain. The V end lost 6 bases, the J end lost 8 bases, and 16 bases lay between the germline ends. This CDR3 is 14 amino acids long. Per germline, CDR1 MNHEY and CDR2 SVGAGI. CDR3 region: CASRSTRVREKLFF. The CDR3 DNA sequence: TGTGCCAGCAGGTCAACGAGGGTTCGGGAAAAACTGTTTTTT.

V is TRBV27 and J is TRBJ1-4; no firm D call. V gave up 1 base and J gave up 0 bases, with 6 bases separating them. CDR1 is MNHEY, CDR2 SMNVEV, per germline (reference sequence). The CDR3 has 15 amino acids. CDR3 sequence: CASSLYPSTNEKLFF. For the CDR3, the DNA is TGTGCCAGCAGTTTATATCCATCAACTAATGAAAAACTGTTTTTT.

The V gene is TRBV7-2, the J gene TRBJ2-7; 8 nucleotides agree with TRBD2. This CDR3 contains 15 residues. The germline gives CDR1 SGHTA, CDR2 FQGNSA. The J segment lost 0 bases and the V segment lost 5 bases, leaving 6 bases of the junction unmatched. The CDR3 DNA sequence: TGTGCCAGCAGCGCGGGGGGCGGGAGCTCCTACGAGCAGTACTTC. This gives the protein CASSAGGGSSYEQYF.

V usage is TRBV29-1 and J usage is TRBJ1-4, with 8 bases fitting TRBD1. This CDR3 is 13 amino acids long. From germline, CDR1 is SQVTM and CDR2 ANQGSEA. J was trimmed by 7 bases and V by 7 bases; bases with no gene match: 8. The CDR3 sequence: CSAQTGVGEKLFF. CDR3 DNA: TGCAGCGCCCAGACAGGGGTGGGTGAAAAACTGTTTTTT.